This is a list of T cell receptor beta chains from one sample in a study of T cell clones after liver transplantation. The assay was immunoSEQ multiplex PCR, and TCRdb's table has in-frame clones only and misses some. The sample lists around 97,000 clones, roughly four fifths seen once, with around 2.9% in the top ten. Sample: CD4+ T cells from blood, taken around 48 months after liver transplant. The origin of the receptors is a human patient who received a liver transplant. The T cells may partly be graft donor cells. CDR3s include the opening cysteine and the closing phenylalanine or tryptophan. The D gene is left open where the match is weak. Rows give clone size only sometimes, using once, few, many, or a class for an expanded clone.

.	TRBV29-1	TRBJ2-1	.	TGCAGCGTTGAAGGTATCGGCCAGGGGGAGCAGTTCTTC	CSVEGIGQGEQFF
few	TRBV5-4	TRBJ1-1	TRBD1	TGTGCCAGCAGCTTGTATCGCGGGACAGCGAACACTGAAGCTTTCTTT	CASSLYRGTANTEAFF
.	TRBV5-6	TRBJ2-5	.	TGTGCCAGCAGCCAAGTCGATAGCGGTTTCCAAGAGACCCAGTACTTC	CASSQVDSGFQETQYF
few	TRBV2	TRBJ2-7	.	TGTGCCAGCAAACTTTTGGACACTTCCTACGAGCAGTACTTC	CASKLLDTSYEQYF
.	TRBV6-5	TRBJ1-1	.	TGTGCCAGCAGCTGGGGACGGGGGAGAACTGAAGCTTTCTTT	CASSWGRGRTEAFF
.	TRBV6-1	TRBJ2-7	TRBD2	TGTGCCAGCAGGGAAAACACCTTCCAGCGGGAGGGTACCTACGAGCAGTACTTC	CASRENTFQREGTYEQYF
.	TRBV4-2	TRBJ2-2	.	TGTGCCAGCAGCCTCCCCGGGACCGGGGAGCTGTTTTTT	CASSLPGTGELFF
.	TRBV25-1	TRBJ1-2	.	TGTGCCAGCAGCCCTTTTCGACTAACGGATAACTATGGCTACACCTTC	CASSPFRLTDNYGYTF
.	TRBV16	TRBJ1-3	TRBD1	TGTGCCAGCAGCCGAGGGACAGGGCCTGGAAACACCATATATTTT	CASSRGTGPGNTIYF
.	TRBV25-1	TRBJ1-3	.	TGTGCCAGCAGTGGCGGGCCCAACTCTGGAAACACCATATATTTT	CASSGGPNSGNTIYF
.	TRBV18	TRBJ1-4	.	TGTGCCAGCTCACCCCAGGGTGGGAGTCGTGAAAAACTGTTTTTT	CASSPQGGSREKLFF
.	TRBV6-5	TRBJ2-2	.	TGTGCCAGCAGACAGGGGGGGACCGGGGAGCTGTTTTTT	CASRQGGTGELFF
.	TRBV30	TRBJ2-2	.	TGTGCCTGGAGAGCTAACAGAGCGACCCTCACCGGGGAGCTGTTTTTT	CAWRANRATLTGELFF
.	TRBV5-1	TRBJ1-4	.	TGCGCCAGCAGCCCAGACAGGTCGGCTGAAAAACTGTTTTTT	CASSPDRSAEKLFF
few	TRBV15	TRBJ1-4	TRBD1	TGTGCCACCAGCAGAGATCCAGGGACAGGGAGTGGTGAAAAACTGTTTTTT	CATSRDPGTGSGEKLFF
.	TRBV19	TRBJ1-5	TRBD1	TGTGCCAGTAGCCTGGGACAGGGGTTTAACAATCAGCCCCAGCATTTT	CASSLGQGFNNQPQHF
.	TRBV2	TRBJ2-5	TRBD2	TGTGCCAGCAGTGACCCGGGACTAGCGGGAGAGACCCAGTACTTC	CASSDPGLAGETQYF
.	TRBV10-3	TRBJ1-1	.	TGTGCCACACTTAAGGGGATAAACACTGAAGCTTTCTTT	CATLKGINTEAFF
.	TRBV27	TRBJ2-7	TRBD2	TGTGCCAGCAGTTTGGAGCGGGAGGGGCGGTACGAGCAGTACTTC	CASSLEREGRYEQYF
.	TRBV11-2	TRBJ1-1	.	TGTGCCAGCAGCTTAGGGGTCCGGCGGAGGGCGGCTGAAGCTTTCTTT	CASSLGVRRRAAEAFF
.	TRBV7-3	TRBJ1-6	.	TGTGCCAGCAGCTCGGGACTTTTGTCACCCCTCCACTTT	CASSSGLLSPLHF
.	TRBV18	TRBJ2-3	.	TGTGCCAGCTCTCAGCGGGCAGGGACAGATACGCAGTATTTT	CASSQRAGTDTQYF
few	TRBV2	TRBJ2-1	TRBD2	TGTGCCAGCAGGGAAAAACAAGCGGGAGAGGCCTACAATGAGCAGTTCTTC	CASREKQAGEAYNEQFF
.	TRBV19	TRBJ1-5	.	TGTGCCAGTAGTGTCGGTCAGGGTCAGCCCCAGCATTTT	CASSVGQGQPQHF
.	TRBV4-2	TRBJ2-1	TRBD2	TGTGCCAGCAGCCAAGATAGCACTAGCGGGATTAATGAGCAGTTCTTC	CASSQDSTSGINEQFF
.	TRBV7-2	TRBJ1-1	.	TGTGCCAGCAGCTTAGAACGTTGGGCTGAAGCTTTCTTT	CASSLERWAEAFF
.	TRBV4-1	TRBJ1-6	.	TGCGCCAGCAGCCGGGAACAGGGCAATTCACCCCTCCACTTT	CASSREQGNSPLHF
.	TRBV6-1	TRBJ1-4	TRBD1	TGTGCCAGCAGTGAAGGGGACAGGGGGCGAGTACGGGAAAAACTGTTTTTT	CASSEGDRGRVREKLFF
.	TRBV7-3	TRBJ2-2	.	TGTGCCAGCAGCACGGGACCGACAAACACCGGGGAGCTGTTTTTT	CASSTGPTNTGELFF
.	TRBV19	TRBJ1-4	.	TGTGCCAGTAGTGCCCTCAGGATGGAAAAACTGTTTTTT	CASSALRMEKLFF
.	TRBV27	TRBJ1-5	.	TGTGCCAGCAGCCTCAGGGAAAGCAATCAGCCCCAGCATTTT	CASSLRESNQPQHF
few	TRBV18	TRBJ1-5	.	TGTGCCAGCTCACCACAAACAGGGTTTCAGCCCCAGCATTTT	CASSPQTGFQPQHF
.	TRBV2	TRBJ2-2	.	TGTGCCAGCAGTGAAAGGGACGGCCTCGGGGAGCTGTTTTTT	CASSERDGLGELFF
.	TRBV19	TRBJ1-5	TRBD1	TGTGCCAGTAGTATAACAGGGGATAGCAATCAGCCCCAGCATTTT	CASSITGDSNQPQHF
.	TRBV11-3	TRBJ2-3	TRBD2	TGTGCCAGCAGCTTAGCTGCGGGGGGAGTGGATACGCAGTATTTT	CASSLAAGGVDTQYF
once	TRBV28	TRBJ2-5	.	TGTGCCAGCAGTTTAAGGGAGACCCAGTACTTC	CASSLRETQYF
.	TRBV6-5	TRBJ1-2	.	TGTGCCAGCAGGCAGGGGTCGGGTGGCTACACCTTC	CASRQGSGGYTF
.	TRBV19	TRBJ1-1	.	TGTGCCAGTAGTATAGTCGAACAGGGAGCTAACAAAGCTTTCTTT	CASSIVEQGANKAFF
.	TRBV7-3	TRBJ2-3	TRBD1	TGCGCCAGCAGCGGGCGGACAGGGGCAGATACGCAGTATTTT	CASSGRTGADTQYF
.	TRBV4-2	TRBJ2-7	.	TGTGCCAGCAGCCAAGAGGCGACAGCAGGCGAGCAGTACTTC	CASSQEATAGEQYF
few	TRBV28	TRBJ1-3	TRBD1	TGTGCCAGCAGTTTAAGGCAGGGGGTAGCGGGAAACACCATATATTTT	CASSLRQGVAGNTIYF
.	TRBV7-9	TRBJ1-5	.	TGTGCCAGCAGCTTAGGCGGTCAGCCCCAGCATTTT	CASSLGGQPQHF
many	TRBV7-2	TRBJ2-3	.	TGTGCCAGCAGCCCCCGCACAGATACGCAGTATTTT	CASSPRTDTQYF
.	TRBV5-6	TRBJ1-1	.	TGTGCCAGCAGCTTGGGACCGGGAGCAGGGTATGAAGCTTTCTTT	CASSLGPGAGYEAFF
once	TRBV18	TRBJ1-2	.	TGTGCCAGCTCACCGGGAGGGATTGACTATGGCTACACCTTC	CASSPGGIDYGYTF
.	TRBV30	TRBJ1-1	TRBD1	TGTGCCTGGACCGCCCTGGGACAGGCGAACACTGAAGCTTTCTTT	CAWTALGQANTEAFF
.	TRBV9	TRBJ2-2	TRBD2	TGTGCCAGCAGCGTGTCCCGACTAGCGGGAGGGGGCACCGGGGAGCTGTTTTTT	CASSVSRLAGGGTGELFF
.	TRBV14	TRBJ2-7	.	TGTGCCAGCAGCCAAGAGTTTCATGGGTCCCGATCCTACGAGCAGTACTTC	CASSQEFHGSRSYEQYF
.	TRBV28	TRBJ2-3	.	TGTGCCAGCAGTACAGGACCCCATGGCATGCAGTATTTT	CASSTGPHGMQYF
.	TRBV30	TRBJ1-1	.	TGTGCCTGGAGTAAGGCAGGGCGGGCTGAAGCTTTCTTT	CAWSKAGRAEAFF
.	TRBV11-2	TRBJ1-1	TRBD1	TGTGCCAGCAGCTTATTCCCCCAGGGGGCAAGGAACACTGAAGCTTTCTTT	CASSLFPQGARNTEAFF
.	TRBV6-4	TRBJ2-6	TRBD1	TGTGCCAGCAGTCAACAGGGGTCTGGGGCCAACGTCCTGACTTTC	CASSQQGSGANVLTF